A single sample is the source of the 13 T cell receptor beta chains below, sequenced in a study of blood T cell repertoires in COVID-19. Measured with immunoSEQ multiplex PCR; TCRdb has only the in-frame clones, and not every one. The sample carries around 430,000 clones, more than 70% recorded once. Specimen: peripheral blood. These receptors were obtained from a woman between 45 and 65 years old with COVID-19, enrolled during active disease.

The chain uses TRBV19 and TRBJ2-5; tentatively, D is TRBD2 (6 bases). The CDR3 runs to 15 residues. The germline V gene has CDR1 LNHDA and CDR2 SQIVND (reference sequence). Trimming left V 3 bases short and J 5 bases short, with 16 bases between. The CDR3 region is CASSIWSAEGETQYF. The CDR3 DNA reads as TGTGCCAGTAGTATCTGGTCGGCGGAGGGGGAGACCCAGTACTTC.

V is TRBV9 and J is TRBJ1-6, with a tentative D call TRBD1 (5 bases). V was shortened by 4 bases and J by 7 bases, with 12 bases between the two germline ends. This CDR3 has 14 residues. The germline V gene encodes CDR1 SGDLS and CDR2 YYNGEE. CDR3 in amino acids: CASSYQGRNSPLHF. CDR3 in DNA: TGTGCCAGCAGCTACCAGGGTCGGAATTCACCCCTCCACTTT.

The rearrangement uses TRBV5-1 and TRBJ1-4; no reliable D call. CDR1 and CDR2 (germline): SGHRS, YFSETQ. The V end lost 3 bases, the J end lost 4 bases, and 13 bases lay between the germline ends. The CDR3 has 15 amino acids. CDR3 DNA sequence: TGCGCCAGCAGCTCAAATCCTAGGAGTAATGAAAAACTGTTTTTT. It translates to CASSSNPRSNEKLFF.

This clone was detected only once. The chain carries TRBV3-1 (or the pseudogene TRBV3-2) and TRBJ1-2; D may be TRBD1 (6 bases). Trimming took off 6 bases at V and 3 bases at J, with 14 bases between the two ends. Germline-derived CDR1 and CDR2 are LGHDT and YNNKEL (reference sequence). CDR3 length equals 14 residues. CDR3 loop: CASRDQGTYYGYTF. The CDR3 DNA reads TGTGCCAGCAGGGACCAGGGGACCTACTATGGCTACACCTTC.

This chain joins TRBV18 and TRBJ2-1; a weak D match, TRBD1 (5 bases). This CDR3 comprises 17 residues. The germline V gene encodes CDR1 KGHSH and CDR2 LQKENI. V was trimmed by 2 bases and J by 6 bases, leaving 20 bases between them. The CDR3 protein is CASSPGSPGHGRNEQFF. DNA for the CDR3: TGTGCCAGCTCACCAGGGTCCCCAGGGCATGGACGCAATGAGCAGTTCTTC.

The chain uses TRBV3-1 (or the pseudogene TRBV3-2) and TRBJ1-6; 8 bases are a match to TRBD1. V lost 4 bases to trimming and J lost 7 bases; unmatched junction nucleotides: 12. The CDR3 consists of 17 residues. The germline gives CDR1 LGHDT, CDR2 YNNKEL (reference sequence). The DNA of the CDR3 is TGTGCCAGCAGCCTATACTCGGACAGGGCAAAAAATTCACCCCTCCACTTT. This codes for CASSLYSDRAKNSPLHF.

Here the CDR3 DNA reads TGTGCCAGCAGCCAAGATGGGGGACTCTTCTACGAGCAGTACTTC. Translating gives CASSQDGGLFYEQYF. V gene TRBV14 combines with J gene TRBJ2-7; D might be TRBD2 (6 bases). Germline assignment: CDR1 SGHDN and CDR2 FVKESK. The CDR3 runs to 15 residues. The V gene lost 0 bases and the J gene lost 3 bases, with 12 bases spanning the gap.

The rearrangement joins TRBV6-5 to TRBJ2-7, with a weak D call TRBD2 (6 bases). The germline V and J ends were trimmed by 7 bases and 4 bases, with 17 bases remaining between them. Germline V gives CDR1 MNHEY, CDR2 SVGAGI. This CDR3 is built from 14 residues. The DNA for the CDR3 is TGTGCCAGCACTCTCTCGCGGGGCAGTTACGAGCAGTACTTC. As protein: CASTLSRGSYEQYF.

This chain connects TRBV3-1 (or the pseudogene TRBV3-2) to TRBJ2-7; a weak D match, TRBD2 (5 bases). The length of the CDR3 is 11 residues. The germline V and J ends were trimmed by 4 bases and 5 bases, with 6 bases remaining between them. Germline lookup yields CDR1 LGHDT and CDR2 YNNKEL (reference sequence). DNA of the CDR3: TGTGCCAGCAGCCTCGGGAACGAGCAGTACTTC. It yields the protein CASSLGNEQYF.

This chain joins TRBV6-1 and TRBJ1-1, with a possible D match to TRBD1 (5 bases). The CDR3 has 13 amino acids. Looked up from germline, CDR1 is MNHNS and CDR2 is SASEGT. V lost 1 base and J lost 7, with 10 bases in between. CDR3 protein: CASSEEYRGEAFF. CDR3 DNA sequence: TGTGCCAGCAGTGAAGAATATAGGGGTGAAGCTTTCTTT.

CDR3 sequence: CASSIVPSTGGGYTF. The CDR3 coding sequence is TGTGCCAGTAGTATAGTCCCCTCTACTGGGGGCGGCTACACCTTC. The V and J genes are TRBV19 and TRBJ1-2; possibly TRBD1 for D (6 bases). The CDR3 has 15 amino acids. Trimming removed 1 base from V and 8 bases from J, with 17 bases in between. Germline V gene data show CDR1 as LNHDA and CDR2 as SQIVND (reference sequence).

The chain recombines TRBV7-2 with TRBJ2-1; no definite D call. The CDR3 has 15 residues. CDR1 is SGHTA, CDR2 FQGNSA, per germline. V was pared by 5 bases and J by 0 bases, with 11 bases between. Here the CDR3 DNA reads TGTGCCAGCAGCACCTCTGGCGGCTCCTACAATGAGCAGTTCTTC. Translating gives CASSTSGGSYNEQFF.

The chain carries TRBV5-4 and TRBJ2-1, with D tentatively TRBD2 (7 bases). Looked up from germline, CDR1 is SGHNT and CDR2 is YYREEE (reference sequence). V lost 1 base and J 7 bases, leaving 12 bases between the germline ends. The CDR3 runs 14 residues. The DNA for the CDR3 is TGTGCCAGCAGCTTGTACGGGGGGCCGAATGAGCAGTTCTTC. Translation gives CASSLYGGPNEQFF. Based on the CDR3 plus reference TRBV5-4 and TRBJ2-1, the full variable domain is ETGVTQSPTHLIKTRGQQVTLRCSSQSGHNTVSWYQQALGQGPQFIFQYYREEENGRGNFPPRFSGLQFPNYSSELNVNALELDDSALYLCASSLYGGPNEQFFGPGTRLTVL.